This T cell receptor beta chain was obtained from a study of coeliac disease. As for the study in general: High-resolution HLA typing was lacking; TRBV7-2 bias was queried instead. Whole-study findings and limits: Of coeliac lamina propria samples, about 55% of the 18 held published gliadin-specific TRB sequences, versus 1 of 6 controls.

The CDR3 spans 14 residues. Germline V gene sequence: CDR1 MNHNS, CDR2 SASEGT. Losses at the gene ends were 7 bases for V and 3 bases for J; bases not matched to a gene: 8. Within the sample, this clone is medium-sized. Its antigen is still unknown. Some clones are missing from TCRdb's copy, which holds only in-frame ones; the method was immunoSEQ multiplex PCR. The repertoire holds roughly 4,100 clones, 60% to 65% seen once, with over 20% in the top ten. Sequencing used one aliquot of approximately 490,000 cells per fraction. This chain links TRBV6-1 with TRBJ1-2; 7 positions match TRBD1. The sequence was collected from a woman younger than 45 without celiac disease. Sequences were obtained from lymphocytes from the gut lamina propria. The CDR3 bases are TGTGCCAGCATAAGGGGGCCGGCGGACTATGGCTACACCTTC. Protein sequence: CASIRGPADYGYTF.